This entry describes one T cell receptor beta chain. What it binds is unknown. The library protocol tagged individual cDNA molecules with unique molecular identifiers. In TCRdb, the 5' RACE reads were re-called with MiXCR into one record per CDR3 protein. The profile shows roughly 75,000 distinct CDR3 sequences, 8.5% to 10% of them singletons. This specimen comes from a study of early T cells in non-severe SARS-CoV-2 infection. For the study at large: RNA in bulk from unsorted whole blood was sequenced, and chains were unpaired. Overall study results and limits: Lookups in VDJdb leaned toward anti-spike CD8 responses and missed private and CD4 specificities.

This CDR3 comprises 14 residues. The chain has TRBV21-1 and TRBJ2-5; the tabulated D call, TRBD1, remains unverified against the DNA. TRBV21-1 has pseudogene status. The sequenced sample consisted of whole blood. The source is an adult who was a healthcare worker with PCR-confirmed SARS-CoV-2 infection or an uninfected control (not recorded which). DNA of the CDR3: TGTGCCAGCAGCTCTCCAGGGGAAAAAGAGACCCAGTACTTC. This sequence encodes CASSSPGEKETQYF.